This TCR beta chain derives from a study of blood T cell repertoires in COVID-19 (TCRdb year 2020). Context from the whole study: Samples covering the acute and convalescent phases of COVID-19 were provided by collaborators in the United States, Italy and Spain. The material from the prospective study consisted of cDNA or gDNA derived from T cells, B-cell-depleted T cells, or PBMCs. Deeply sampled blood TCRbeta repertoires from subjects exposed to, actively infected with, or recovered from COVID-19 were included in the dataset. The repertoires were made available in a free public database intended to serve as a resource for research on the immune response to SARS-CoV-2. Samples were obtained from the ongoing ImmuneRACE study (first 160 participants) and from some 1,300 subjects provided by 6 global collaborators. Nearly every sample came with metadata listing a de-identified subject ID, COVID-19 status, age in years and sex. Where available, HLA class I and class II types were obtained from metadata supplied by the sample provider rather than from assay-based typing.

As to this clone: Its antigen target is currently unknown. Base qualities are not provided; no much larger clone lies one nucleotide away.

The germline V gene supplies CDR1 SGHRS and CDR2 YFSETQ. Counted from cysteine to phenylalanine, this CDR3 has 19 amino acids. Just the 57-base CDR3 DNA is kept, in frame starting at base 1. Trimming removed 4 bases from V and 3 bases from J; the gene matches leave 12 bases unexplained. The immunoSEQ Assay, a bias-controlled multiplex PCR, was used to amplify TCRbeta CDR3 regions from genomic DNA. In the paper's pipeline: Nucleated cell counts per sample were estimated from amplification of reference gene primers within the assay. To quantify the absolute abundance of each unique TCRbeta CDR3 rearrangement, sequence reads were collapsed and filtered. Productive Simpson clonality was computed per sample as the square root of Simpson's diversity index over productive rearrangements. TCRdb took over this immuneACCESS table, retaining in-frame rearrangements with V and J assigned. Such tables are incomplete; in checked studies, under half of the missing clones stem from an unresolved V gene, and the remainder is unexplained. D and trimming were read from the DNA, whereas the V and J calls and clone size are those reported in that table. The sample has 350,000 to 450,000 clones on record, 80% to 95% of them singletons. The ten largest make up 0.7% to 0.95% of the sample.

Participants in the prospective study were aged about 18 to 95 years, lived in 20 to 25 United States geographic areas, and enrolled through a virtual design. In the prospective study, cohorts were assigned on the basis of participant-reported clinical history obtained from a screening survey and a study questionnaire. A participant counted as exposed if, within 2 weeks of entering the study, that participant had been in contact with someone who had a PCR-confirmed or clinician-diagnosed COVID-19 case. In the prospective study, mobile phlebotomists collected whole blood, serum and a nasopharyngeal or oropharyngeal swab from each participant. Participants in the prospective study had the option to provide additional blood draws and questionnaires over a 2-month period. Blood samples from the prospective study were shipped frozen or at room temperature prior to DNA extraction. The research as a whole found: The quantity of clinical and demographic metadata differed by source and by participant and was supplied without curation.

Sequencing used PBMCs or T cells enriched from blood (not recorded which). The sequence is built from TRBV5-1 and TRBJ2-3, and 15 junction bases match TRBD2. The clonotype originates from a woman aged 35 to 49 who had been exposed to COVID-19. CDR3 region: CASSAPGLAGGSRTDTQYF. The sequenced DNA: TGCGCCAGCAGCGCACCGGGACTAGCGGGGGGATCTCGGACAGATACGCAGTATTTT.